This is a list of T cell receptor beta chains from one sample in a study of patients and donors after allogeneic stem cell transplantation. TCRdb called the RT-PCR reads again in MiXCR, with one record for every CDR3 protein. The sample has 410,000 or so distinct CDR3 sequences, around 15% seen once; the top ten hold less than 9.5%. Input material: blood, either unsorted or a sorted T cell fraction (not recorded which). All receptors come from a human donor who was either an allogeneic HSCT recipient or a stem cell or donor lymphocyte infusion donor (not recorded which). It is not recorded whose cells these are; they may come from a transplant donor. Both conserved end residues are part of each CDR3. Fields, in order: J gene, V gene, CDR3 protein.

J: TRBJ1-1; V: TRBV10-3; CDR3: CAISEGIRNEAFF
J: TRBJ2-1; V: TRBV6-4; CDR3: CASSEELVANEQFF
J: TRBJ2-3; V: TRBV24-1; CDR3: CATSDRITDTQYF
J: TRBJ1-1; V: TRBV6-2/TRBV6-3; CDR3: CASSYSLRNTEAFF
J: TRBJ2-7; V: TRBV4-1; CDR3: CASSLRDRVAYEQYF
J: TRBJ1-1; V: TRBV19; CDR3: CASTARGDTEAFF
J: TRBJ1-1; V: TRBV2; CDR3: CASSGRGAQVGAFF
J: TRBJ2-7; V: TRBV12-3/TRBV12-4; CDR3: CASSLFMTSYEQYF
J: TRBJ2-4; V: TRBV27; CDR3: CASRTAGEAKNIQYF
J: TRBJ2-7; V: TRBV19; CDR3: CASSRGGFYEQYF
J: TRBJ2-5; V: TRBV30; CDR3: CAWSGGQQETQYF
J: TRBJ2-7; V: TRBV25-1; CDR3: CASSPGHVSSYEQYF
J: TRBJ2-1; V: TRBV4-1; CDR3: CASSQLMGSIFNEQFF
J: TRBJ2-5; V: TRBV20-1; CDR3: CSAGPGGGIGARETQYF
J: TRBJ2-5; V: TRBV7-3; CDR3: CASSRGGRTQETQYF
J: TRBJ1-1; V: TRBV5-6; CDR3: CASSLVWTGTNTEAFF
J: TRBJ2-1; V: TRBV9; CDR3: CASSFRSSSYNEQFF
J: TRBJ2-1; V: TRBV6-5; CDR3: CASSYYAGHRFNEQFF
J: TRBJ1-5; V: TRBV7-9; CDR3: CASSFGEPPQHF
J: TRBJ2-1; V: TRBV30; CDR3: CAWKEWNYDEQFF
J: TRBJ2-1; V: TRBV7-3; CDR3: CASSFAREHEQFF
J: TRBJ1-5; V: TRBV6-5; CDR3: CASSYRQSHQPQHF
J: TRBJ1-2; V: TRBV2; CDR3: CASRRGQGGYTF
J: TRBJ2-3; V: TRBV20-1; CDR3: CSARDEGLSFTDTQYF
J: TRBJ2-1; V: TRBV20-1; CDR3: CSARRVGGGNYNEQFF
J: TRBJ2-7; V: TRBV5-5; CDR3: CASSLEWQSNEQYF
J: TRBJ1-6; V: TRBV2; CDR3: CASSEEQGWNSPLHF
J: TRBJ2-3; V: TRBV5-1; CDR3: CASSWTLRDTQYF
J: TRBJ2-5; V: TRBV29-1; CDR3: CSTRPQPRHLQETQYF
J: TRBJ1-4; V: TRBV7-9; CDR3: CASSAIPGQGVEKLFF
J: TRBJ1-6; V: TRBV4-1; CDR3: CASSQGEGQTNSPLHF
J: TRBJ2-7; V: TRBV5-1; CDR3: CASSFSQEGDGYEQYF
J: TRBJ1-3; V: TRBV11-3; CDR3: CASSTGTAGNTIYF
J: TRBJ1-1; V: TRBV15; CDR3: CATSRRLNTEAFF
J: TRBJ2-5; V: TRBV6-1; CDR3: CASTTSDYQAGETQYF
J: TRBJ2-7; V: TRBV7-7; CDR3: CASSPSGIDEQYF
J: TRBJ1-1; V: TRBV5-5; CDR3: CASSNQGSEAFF
J: TRBJ2-7; V: TRBV5-1; CDR3: CASRAGRYEQYF
J: TRBJ2-7; V: TRBV6-1; CDR3: CASAGTGISYEQYF
J: TRBJ2-7; V: TRBV12-3/TRBV12-4; CDR3: CASSLSTPYEQYF
J: TRBJ2-7; V: TRBV6-1; CDR3: CASSEGGAGGYEQYF
J: TRBJ1-2; V: TRBV6-5; CDR3: CASSSGQVQIYGYTF
J: TRBJ1-4; V: TRBV2; CDR3: CASSPGAINEKLFF
J: TRBJ2-3; V: TRBV4-1; CDR3: CASSQDNGGGSADTQYF
J: TRBJ1-1; V: TRBV5-1; CDR3: CASSLQGAGEAFF
J: TRBJ2-7; V: TRBV7-2; CDR3: CASSHRDRVVEQYF
J: TRBJ2-5; V: TRBV9; CDR3: CASGQGRYQETQYF
J: TRBJ1-6; V: TRBV5-1; CDR3: CASSLADGTGRSPLHF
J: TRBJ2-3; V: TRBV24-1; CDR3: CATGKQGLDTQYF
J: TRBJ2-2; V: TRBV20-1; CDR3: CSARSAGGGHTGELFF
J: TRBJ1-6; V: TRBV20-1; CDR3: CSARPFLSSYNSPLHF
J: TRBJ2-2; V: TRBV7-9; CDR3: CASSLEGGGTGELFF
J: TRBJ2-5; V: TRBV24-1; CDR3: CATSTRGLQETQYF
J: TRBJ2-1; V: TRBV5-6; CDR3: CASSFMDGLAFPEQFF
J: TRBJ2-6; V: TRBV6-1; CDR3: CASTRDPGANVLTF
J: TRBJ1-1; V: TRBV3-1; CDR3: CASSQGHRNTEAFF